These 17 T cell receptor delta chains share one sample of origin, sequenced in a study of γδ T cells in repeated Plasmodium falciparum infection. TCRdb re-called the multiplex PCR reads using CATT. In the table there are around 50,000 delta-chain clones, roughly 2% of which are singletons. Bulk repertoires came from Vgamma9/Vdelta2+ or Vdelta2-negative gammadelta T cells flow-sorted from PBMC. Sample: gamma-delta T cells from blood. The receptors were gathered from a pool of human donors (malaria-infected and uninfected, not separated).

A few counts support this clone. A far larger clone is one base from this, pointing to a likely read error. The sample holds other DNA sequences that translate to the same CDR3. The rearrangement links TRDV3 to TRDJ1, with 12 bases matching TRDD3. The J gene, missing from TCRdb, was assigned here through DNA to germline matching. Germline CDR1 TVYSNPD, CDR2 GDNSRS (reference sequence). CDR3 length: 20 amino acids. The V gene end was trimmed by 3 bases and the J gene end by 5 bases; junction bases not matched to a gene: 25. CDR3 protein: CALITGLPPYWGIPTDKLIF. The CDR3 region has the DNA TGTGCCTTGATAACAGGCCTTCCACCGTACTGGGGGATACCGACAGATAAACTCATCTTT. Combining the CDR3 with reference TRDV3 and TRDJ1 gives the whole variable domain CDKVTQSSPDQTVASGSEVVLLCTYDTVYSNPDLFWYRIRPDYSFQFVFYGDNSRSEGADFTQGRFSVKHILTQKAFHLVISPVRTEDSATYYCALITGLPPYWGIPTDKLIFGKGTRVTVEP.

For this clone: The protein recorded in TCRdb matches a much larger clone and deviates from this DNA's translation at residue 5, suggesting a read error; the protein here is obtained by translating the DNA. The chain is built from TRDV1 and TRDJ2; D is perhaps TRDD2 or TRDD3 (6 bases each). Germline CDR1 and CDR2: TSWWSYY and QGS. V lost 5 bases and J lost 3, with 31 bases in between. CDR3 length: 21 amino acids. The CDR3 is CALGCRLLLFGGPKVTAQLFF. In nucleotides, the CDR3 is TGTGCTCTTGGGTGTCGACTCCTACTGTTTGGGGGGCCGAAGGTGACAGCACAACTCTTCTTT.

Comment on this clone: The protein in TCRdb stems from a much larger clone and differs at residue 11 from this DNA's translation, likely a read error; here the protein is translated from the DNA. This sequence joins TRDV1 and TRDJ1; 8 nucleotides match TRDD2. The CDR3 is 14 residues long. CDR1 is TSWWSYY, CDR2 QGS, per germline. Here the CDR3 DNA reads TGTGCCCTTGGGATTCTTCCTACAGAGGGTAGACTCATCTTT. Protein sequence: CALGILPTEGRLIF.

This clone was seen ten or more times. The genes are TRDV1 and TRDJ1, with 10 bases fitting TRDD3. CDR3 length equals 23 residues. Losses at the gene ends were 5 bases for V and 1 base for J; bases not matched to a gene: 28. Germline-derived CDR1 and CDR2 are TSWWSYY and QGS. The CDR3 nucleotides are TGTGCTCTTGGGAAGAAGAGAGGGCCAGAAGGGGGTGGGGGATACAGTGTCACCGATAAACTCATCTTT. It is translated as CALGKKRGPEGGGGYSVTDKLIF.

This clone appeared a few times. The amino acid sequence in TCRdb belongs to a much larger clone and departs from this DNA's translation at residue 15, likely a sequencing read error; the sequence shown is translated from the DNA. The chain's CDR3 is CALGAPAGDVDNKLTF. The CDR3 DNA reads as TGTGCTCTTGGGGCGCCCGCCGGGGACGTGGACAATAAACTCACCTTT. There is no J gene call, but TRDV1 is given as the V gene. CDR1 is TSWWSYY, CDR2 QGS, per germline. The CDR3 loop spans 16 amino acids.

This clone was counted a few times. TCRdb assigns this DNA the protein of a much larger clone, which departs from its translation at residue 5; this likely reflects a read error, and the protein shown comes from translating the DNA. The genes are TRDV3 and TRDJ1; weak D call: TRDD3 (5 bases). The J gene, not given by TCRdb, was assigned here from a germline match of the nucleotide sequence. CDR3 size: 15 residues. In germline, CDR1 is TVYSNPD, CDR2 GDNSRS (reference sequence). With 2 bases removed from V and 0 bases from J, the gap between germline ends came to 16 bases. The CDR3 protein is CAFSCGILYTDKLIF. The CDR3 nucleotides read TGTGCCTTTTCATGTGGGATCCTGTACACCGATAAACTCATCTTT.

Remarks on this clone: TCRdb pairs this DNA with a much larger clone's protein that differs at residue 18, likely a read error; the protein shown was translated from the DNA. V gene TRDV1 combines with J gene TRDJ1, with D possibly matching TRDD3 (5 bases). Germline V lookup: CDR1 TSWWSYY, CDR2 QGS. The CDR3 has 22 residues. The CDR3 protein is CALGDPWPHLLRTGEYTAKLIF. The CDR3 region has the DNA TGTGCTCTTGGGGACCCTTGGCCCCATCTTCTACGTACCGGGGAGTACACCGCTAAACTCATCTTT.

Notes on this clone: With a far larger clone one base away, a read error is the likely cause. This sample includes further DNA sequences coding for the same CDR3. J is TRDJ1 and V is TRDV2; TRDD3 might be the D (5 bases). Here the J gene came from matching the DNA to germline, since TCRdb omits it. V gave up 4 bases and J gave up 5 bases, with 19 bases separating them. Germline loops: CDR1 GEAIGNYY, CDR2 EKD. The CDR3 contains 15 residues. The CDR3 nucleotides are TGTGCCTGTGAGCGGCGGGGGGCCCTCACAGATAAACTCATCTTT. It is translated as CACERRGALTDKLIF.

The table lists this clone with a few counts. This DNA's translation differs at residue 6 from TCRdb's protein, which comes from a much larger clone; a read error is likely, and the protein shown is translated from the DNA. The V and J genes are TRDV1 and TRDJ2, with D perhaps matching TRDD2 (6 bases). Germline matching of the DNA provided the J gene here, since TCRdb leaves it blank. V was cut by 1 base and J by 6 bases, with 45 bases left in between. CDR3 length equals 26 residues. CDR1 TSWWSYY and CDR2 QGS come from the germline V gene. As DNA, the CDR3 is TGTGCTCTTGGGGAACCAATATCACGCTGGAATAGAGTATACCTCCTACCCCCGCTTCGGGCAGCACAACTCTTCTTT. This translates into CALGEPISRWNRVYLLPPLRAAQLFF.

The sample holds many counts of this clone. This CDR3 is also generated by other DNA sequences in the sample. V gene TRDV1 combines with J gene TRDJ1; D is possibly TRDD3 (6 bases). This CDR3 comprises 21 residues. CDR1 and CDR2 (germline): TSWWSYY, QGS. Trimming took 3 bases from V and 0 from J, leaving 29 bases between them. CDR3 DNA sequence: TGTGCTCTTGGGGAGCTTCTCTCACTTTACTGGGTCACGGCTTACACCGATAAACTCATCTTT. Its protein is CALGELLSLYWVTAYTDKLIF.

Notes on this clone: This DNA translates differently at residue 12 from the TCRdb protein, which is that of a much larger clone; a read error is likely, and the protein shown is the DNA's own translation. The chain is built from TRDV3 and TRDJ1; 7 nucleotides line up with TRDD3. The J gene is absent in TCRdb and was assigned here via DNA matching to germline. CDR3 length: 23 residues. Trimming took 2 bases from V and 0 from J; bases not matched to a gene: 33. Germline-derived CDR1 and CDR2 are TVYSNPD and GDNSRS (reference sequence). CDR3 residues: CAFPGPPTGDSGYLFLYTDKLIF. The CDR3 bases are TGTGCCTTTCCCGGGCCCCCTACTGGGGATAGTGGCTACCTTTTTTTGTACACCGATAAACTCATCTTT.

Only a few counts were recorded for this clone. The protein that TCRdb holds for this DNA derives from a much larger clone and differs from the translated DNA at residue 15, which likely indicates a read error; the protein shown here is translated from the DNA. DNA for the CDR3: TGTGCTCTTGGGGAAGCGGGCTTCCTATTCACCCGCCGGGTACCGGGCCCTAAACTCATCTTT. It yields the protein CALGEAGFLFTRRVPGPKLIF. The rearrangement uses TRDV1 and TRDJ1, with TRDD2 identical over 7 bases. TCRdb lists no J gene, so it was determined here by aligning the DNA to germline. The germline gives CDR1 TSWWSYY, CDR2 QGS. The J segment lost 7 bases and the V segment lost 2 bases, leaving 28 bases of the junction unmatched. The CDR3 is made up of 21 amino acids.

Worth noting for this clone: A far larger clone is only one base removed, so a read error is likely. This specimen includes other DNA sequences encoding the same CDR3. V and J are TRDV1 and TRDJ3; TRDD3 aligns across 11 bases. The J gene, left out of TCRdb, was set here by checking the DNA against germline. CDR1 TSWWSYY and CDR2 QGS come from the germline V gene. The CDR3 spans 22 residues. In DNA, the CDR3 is TGTGCCCTTGGGCGAACGTGGGGGATACGCGTTTCGAGCTCCTGGGACACCCGACAGATGTTTTTC. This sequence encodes CALGRTWGIRVSSSWDTRQMFF.

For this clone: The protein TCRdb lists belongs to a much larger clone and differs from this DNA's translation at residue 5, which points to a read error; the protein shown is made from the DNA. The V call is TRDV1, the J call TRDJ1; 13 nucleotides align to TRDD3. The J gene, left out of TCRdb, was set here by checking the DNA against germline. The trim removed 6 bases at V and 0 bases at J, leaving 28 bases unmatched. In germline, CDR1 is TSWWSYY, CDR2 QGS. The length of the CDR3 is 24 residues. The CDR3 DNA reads TGTGCTCTTGGAGAAATTTCCTACTTCTACTGGGGGATACGAGGTAAGGGGTACACCGATAAACTCATCTTT. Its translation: CALGEISYFYWGIRGKGYTDKLIF.

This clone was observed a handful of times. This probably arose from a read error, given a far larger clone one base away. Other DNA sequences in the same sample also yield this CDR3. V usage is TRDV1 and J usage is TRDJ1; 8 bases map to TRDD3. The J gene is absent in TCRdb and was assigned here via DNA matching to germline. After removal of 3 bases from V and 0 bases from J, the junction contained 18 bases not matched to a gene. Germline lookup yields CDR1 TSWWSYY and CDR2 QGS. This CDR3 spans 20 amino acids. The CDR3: CALGDPHRRTGGQYTDKLIF. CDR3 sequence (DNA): TGTGCTCTTGGGGATCCGCACCGTCGTACTGGGGGTCAATACACCGATAAACTCATCTTT.

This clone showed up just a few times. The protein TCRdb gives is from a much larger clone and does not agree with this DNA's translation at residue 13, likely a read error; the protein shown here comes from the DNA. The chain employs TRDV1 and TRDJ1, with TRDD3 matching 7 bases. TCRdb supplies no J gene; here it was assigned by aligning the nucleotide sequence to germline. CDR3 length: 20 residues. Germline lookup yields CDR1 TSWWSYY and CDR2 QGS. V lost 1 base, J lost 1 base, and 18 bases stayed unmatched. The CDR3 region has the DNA TGTGCTCTTGGGGAACATACCTTCTTCACTGGGGAGCCTCTCACCGATAAACTCATCTTT. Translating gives CALGEHTFFTGEPLTDKLIF.

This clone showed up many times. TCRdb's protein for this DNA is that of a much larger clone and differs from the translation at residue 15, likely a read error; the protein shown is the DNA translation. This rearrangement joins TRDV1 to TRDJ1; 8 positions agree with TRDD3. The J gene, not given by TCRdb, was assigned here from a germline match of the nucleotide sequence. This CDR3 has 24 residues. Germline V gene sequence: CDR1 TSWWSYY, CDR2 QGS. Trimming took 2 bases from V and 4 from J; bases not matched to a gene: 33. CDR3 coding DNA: TGTGCTCTTGGGGAAACTGCGGTTCGGAATGACCTAATCGTACCGGGGGATAATCACGATAAACTCATCTTT. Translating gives CALGETAVRNDLIVPGDNHDKLIF.